What follows are 11 T cell receptor beta chains derived from one specimen sequenced in a study of T-cell reconstitution after alpha-beta-depleted transplantation in children. The TCRbeta library incorporated unique molecular identifiers. MiXCR, applied by TCRdb to the PCR reads, yields one record per CDR3 protein. Here the sample spans 600,000 to 700,000 distinct CDR3 sequences, around 17% being singletons. The sample consisted of PBMCs from the stem cell graft donor, taken from the stem cell graft. The receptors come from a human donor who donated a stem cell graft to a child with acute myeloid leukemia.

This clonotype has at least ten counts. The chain has TRBV6-5 and TRBJ2-1; D possibly uses TRBD1 or TRBD2 (5 bases each). There are 16 residues in the CDR3. Germline CDR1 reads MNHEY; CDR2 reads SVGAGI. V lost 6 bases and J 1 base, leaving 16 bases between the germline ends. The DNA of the CDR3 is TGTGCCAGCAGCCCGACTATGAGGGGTTCCTACAATGAGCAGTTCTTC. Translated: CASSPTMRGSYNEQFF.

There are many counts of this clonotype. The chain is built from TRBV7-9 and TRBJ2-2, with D perhaps TRBD1 or TRBD2 (5 bases each). Trimming cost V 5 bases and J 0 bases, with 16 bases left between them. This CDR3 is 17 amino acids long. CDR1 is SEHNR, CDR2 FQNEAQ, per germline (reference sequence). The CDR3 reads CASSPQPGRTNTGELFF. CDR3 DNA: TGTGCCAGCAGCCCCCAACCGGGACGGACGAACACCGGGGAGCTGTTTTTT.

In its sample, this clonotype was seen a few times. The gene calls are TRBV7-8 and TRBJ2-7; 9 bases are a match to TRBD1. Germline V gene data show CDR1 as SGHVS and CDR2 as FQNEAQ. The junction had 11 bases not matched to a gene; V was cut back by 4 bases and J by 4 bases. This CDR3 contains 16 residues. The CDR3 sequence is CASSYRPGQGWYEQYV. CDR3 sequence (DNA): TGTGCCAGCAGCTACCGACCGGGACAGGGATGGTACGAGCAGTACGTC.

Many counts were recorded for this clonotype. The chain joins TRBV29-1 to TRBJ1-2; the D gene is possibly TRBD1 (6 bases). V gave up 6 bases and J gave up 3 bases, with 11 bases separating them. CDR1 SQVTM and CDR2 ANQGSEA come from the germline V gene. The CDR3 loop spans 12 amino acids. The CDR3 region has the DNA TGCAGCGTGGGAAGGGGGGACTATGGCTACACCTTC. Amino acid sequence: CSVGRGDYGYTF.

The V gene is TRBV29-1, the J gene TRBJ1-4; 9 bases fit TRBD1. After removal of 6 bases from V and 12 bases from J, the junction contained 8 bases not matched to a gene. The germline gives CDR1 SQVTM, CDR2 ANQGSEA. The CDR3 length is 12 residues. The CDR3, as DNA: TGCAGCGTGAGGGACAGGGAGAGGGAACTGTTTTTT. It translates to CSVRDRERELFF.

Only a few counts were recorded for this clonotype. The gene calls are TRBV20-1 and TRBJ2-3; 7 nucleotides line up with TRBD2. The CDR3 has 14 residues. The V gene's germline CDR1 is DFQATT and CDR2 SNEGSKA (reference sequence). The trim removed 3 bases at V and 2 bases at J, leaving 5 bases unmatched. The CDR3 DNA reads TGCAGTGCTAGTAAGAGCGGGACCACAGATACGCAGTATTTT. Translating it yields CSASKSGTTDTQYF.

The table lists this clonotype with a few counts. J is TRBJ2-1 and V is TRBV12-3 or TRBV12-4, with 11 bases lining up with TRBD2. The V and J ends lost 6 bases and 7 bases, in that order; junction bases with no gene match: 5. The CDR3 is made up of 14 amino acids. This chain's CDR3 is CASRFSGGGNEQFF. The CDR3 region has the DNA TGTGCCAGCAGGTTTAGCGGGGGGGGGAATGAGCAGTTCTTC.

This clonotype was observed many times. CDR3 amino acids: CSARTGWTGELFF. For the CDR3, the DNA is TGCAGTGCTAGAACAGGGTGGACCGGGGAGCTGTTTTTT. The chain has TRBV20-1 and TRBJ2-2; the D gene is possibly TRBD1 (6 bases). The CDR3 totals 13 residues. V gave up 2 bases and J gave up 5 bases, with 9 bases separating them. Germline CDR1 reads DFQATT; CDR2 reads SNEGSKA (reference sequence).

The chain combines TRBV20-1 with TRBJ2-2; 7 bases match TRBD1. The V gene's germline CDR1 is DFQATT and CDR2 SNEGSKA (reference sequence). This CDR3 has 14 amino acids. Trimming at V came to 6 bases and at J to 2 bases, leaving 6 bases not matched to a gene. The CDR3 region has the DNA TGCAGTGCCGGGGACAGATCCAACACCGGGGAGCTGTTTTTT. It specifies CSAGDRSNTGELFF.

This sequence joins TRBV5-1 and TRBJ2-2; TRBD1 matches 7 bases. V dropped 1 base and J dropped 4; count of bases not matched to a gene: 4. The CDR3 extends over 15 amino acids. In germline, CDR1 is SGHRS, CDR2 YFSETQ. The CDR3 loop reads CASSLMDRLTGELFF. The CDR3 nucleotides are TGCGCCAGCAGCTTGATGGACAGGCTCACCGGGGAGCTGTTTTTT.

V and J are TRBV6-1 and TRBJ2-2; unclear D gene. The ends were cut back, 6 bases at V and 6 bases at J, with 11 bases in the middle. This CDR3 is 13 amino acids long. Germline loops: CDR1 MNHNS, CDR2 SASEGT. The CDR3 nucleotides read TGTGCCAGCAGACGGACGGGCCCCGGGGAGCTGTTTTTT. This codes for CASRRTGPGELFF.